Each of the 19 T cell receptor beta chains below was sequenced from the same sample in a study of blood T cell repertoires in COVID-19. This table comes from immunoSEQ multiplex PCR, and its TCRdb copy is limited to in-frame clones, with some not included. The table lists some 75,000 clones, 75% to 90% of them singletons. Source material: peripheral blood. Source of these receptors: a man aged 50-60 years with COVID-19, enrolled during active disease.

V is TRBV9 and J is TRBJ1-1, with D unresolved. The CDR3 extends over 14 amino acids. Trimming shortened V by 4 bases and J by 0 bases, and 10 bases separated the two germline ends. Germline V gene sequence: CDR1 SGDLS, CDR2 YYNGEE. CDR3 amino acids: CASSPSGLNTEAFF. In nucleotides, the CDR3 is TGTGCCAGCAGCCCCTCGGGTCTGAACACTGAAGCTTTCTTT.

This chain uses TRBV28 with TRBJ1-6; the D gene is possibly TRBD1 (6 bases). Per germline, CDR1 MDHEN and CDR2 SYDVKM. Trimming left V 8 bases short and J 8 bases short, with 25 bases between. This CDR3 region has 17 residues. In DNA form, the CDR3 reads TGTGCCAGCGGCGGCGGGGGCGAGAATCAGTTGCATTCACCCCTCCACTTT. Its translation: CASGGGGENQLHSPLHF.

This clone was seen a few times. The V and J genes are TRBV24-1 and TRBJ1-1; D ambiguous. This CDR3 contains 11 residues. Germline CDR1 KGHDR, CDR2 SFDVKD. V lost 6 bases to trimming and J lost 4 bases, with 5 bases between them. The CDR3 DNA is TGTGCCACCAGTCGAGGCACTGAAGCTTTCTTT. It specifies CATSRGTEAFF.

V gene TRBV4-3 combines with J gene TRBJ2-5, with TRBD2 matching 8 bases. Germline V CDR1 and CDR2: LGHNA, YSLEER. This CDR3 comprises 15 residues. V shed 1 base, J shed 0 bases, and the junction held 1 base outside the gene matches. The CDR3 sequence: CASSQAAGDQETQYF. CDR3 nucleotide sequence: TGCGCCAGCAGCCAAGCAGCGGGGGACCAAGAGACCCAGTACTTC.

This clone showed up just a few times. This CDR3 reads CASTILPSGANVLTF. In DNA, the CDR3 is TGTGCCTCGACAATCTTGCCCTCTGGGGCCAACGTCCTGACTTTC. This chain uses TRBV30 with TRBJ2-6, with D unresolved. V dropped 7 bases and J dropped 0 bases, with 13 bases sitting between them. This CDR3 is 15 amino acids long. Germline V gives CDR1 GTSNPN, CDR2 SVGIG (reference sequence).

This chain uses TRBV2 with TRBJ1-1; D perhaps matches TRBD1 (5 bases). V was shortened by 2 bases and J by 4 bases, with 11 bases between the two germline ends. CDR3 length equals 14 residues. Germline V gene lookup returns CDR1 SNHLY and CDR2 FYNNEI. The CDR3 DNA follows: TGTGCCAGCAGTGAATCTAGGGGTATCACTGAAGCTTTCTTT. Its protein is CASSESRGITEAFF.

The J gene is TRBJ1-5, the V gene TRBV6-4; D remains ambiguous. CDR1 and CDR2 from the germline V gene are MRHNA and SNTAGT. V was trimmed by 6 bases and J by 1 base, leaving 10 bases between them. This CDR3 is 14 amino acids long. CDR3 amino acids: CASRGRISNQPQHF. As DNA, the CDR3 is TGTGCCAGCAGGGGCAGGATAAGCAATCAGCCCCAGCATTTT.

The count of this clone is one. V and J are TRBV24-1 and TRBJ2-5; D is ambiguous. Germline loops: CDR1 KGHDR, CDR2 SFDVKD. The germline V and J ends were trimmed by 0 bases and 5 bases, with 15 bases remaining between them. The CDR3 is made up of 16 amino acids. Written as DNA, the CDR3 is TGTGCCACCAGTGATTTGCAAGCTGGGTCCGGGGAGACCCAGTACTTC. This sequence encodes CATSDLQAGSGETQYF.

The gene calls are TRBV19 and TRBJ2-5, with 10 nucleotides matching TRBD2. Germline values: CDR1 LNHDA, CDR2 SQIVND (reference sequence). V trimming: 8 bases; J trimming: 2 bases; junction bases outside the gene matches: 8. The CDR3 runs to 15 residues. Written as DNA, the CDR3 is TGTGCCAGTCGGCTAGCGGGAGACGGGCAAGAGACCCAGTACTTC. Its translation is CASRLAGDGQETQYF.

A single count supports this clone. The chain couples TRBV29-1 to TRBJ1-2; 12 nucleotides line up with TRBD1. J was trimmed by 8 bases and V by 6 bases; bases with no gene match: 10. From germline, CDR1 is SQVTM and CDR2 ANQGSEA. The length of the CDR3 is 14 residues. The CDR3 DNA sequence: TGCAGCGTCGCACCGGGACAGGGGGCCTCAGGCTACACCTTC. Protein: CSVAPGQGASGYTF.

The CDR3 sequence is CASSLETVRSQYF. The CDR3 DNA reads TGTGCCAGCAGCTTAGAGACCGTGCGGTCCCAGTACTTC. This rearrangement joins TRBV7-2 to TRBJ2-5; D is uncertain. The CDR3 contains 13 residues. Germline CDR1 and CDR2: SGHTA and FQGNSA. Trimming cost V 1 base and J 9 bases, with 12 bases left between them.

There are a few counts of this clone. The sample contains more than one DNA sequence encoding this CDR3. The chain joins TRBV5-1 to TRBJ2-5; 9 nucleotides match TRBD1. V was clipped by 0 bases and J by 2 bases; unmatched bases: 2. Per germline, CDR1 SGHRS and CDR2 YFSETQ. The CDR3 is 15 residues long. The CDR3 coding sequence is TGCGCCAGCAGCTTGGTAGGACAGGGGCAAGAGACCCAGTACTTC. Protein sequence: CASSLVGQGQETQYF.

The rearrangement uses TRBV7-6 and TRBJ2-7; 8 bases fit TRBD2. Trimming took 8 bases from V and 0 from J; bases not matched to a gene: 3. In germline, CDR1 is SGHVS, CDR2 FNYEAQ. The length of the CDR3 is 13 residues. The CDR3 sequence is CASGSGNSYEQYF. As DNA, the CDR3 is TGTGCCAGCGGTAGCGGGAACTCCTACGAGCAGTACTTC.

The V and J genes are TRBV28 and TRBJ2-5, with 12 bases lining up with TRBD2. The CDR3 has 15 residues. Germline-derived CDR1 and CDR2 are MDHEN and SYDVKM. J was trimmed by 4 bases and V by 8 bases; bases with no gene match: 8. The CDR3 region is CASLGLAGPGETQYF. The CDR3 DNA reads TGTGCCAGCTTAGGACTAGCGGGACCCGGAGAGACCCAGTACTTC.

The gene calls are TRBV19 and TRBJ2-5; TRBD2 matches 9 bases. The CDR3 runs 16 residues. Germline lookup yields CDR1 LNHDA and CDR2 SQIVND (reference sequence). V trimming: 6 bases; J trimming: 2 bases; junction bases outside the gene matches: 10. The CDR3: CASREAGGPRQETQYF. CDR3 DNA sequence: TGTGCCAGTAGGGAAGCGGGAGGACCCAGACAAGAGACCCAGTACTTC.

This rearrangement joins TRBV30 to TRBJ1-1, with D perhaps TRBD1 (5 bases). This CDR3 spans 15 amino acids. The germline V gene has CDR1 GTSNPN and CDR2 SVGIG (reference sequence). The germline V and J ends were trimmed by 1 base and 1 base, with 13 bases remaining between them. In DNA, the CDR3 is TGTGCCTGGAGTGCCATCGGTAGGGGGAACACTGAAGCTTTCTTT. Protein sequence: CAWSAIGRGNTEAFF. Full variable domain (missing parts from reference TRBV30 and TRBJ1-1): SQTIHQWPATLVQPVGSPLSLECTVEGTSNPNLYWYRQAAGRGLQLLFYSVGIGQISSEVPQNLSASRPQDRQFILSSKKLLLSDSGFYLCAWSAIGRGNTEAFFGQGTRLTVV.

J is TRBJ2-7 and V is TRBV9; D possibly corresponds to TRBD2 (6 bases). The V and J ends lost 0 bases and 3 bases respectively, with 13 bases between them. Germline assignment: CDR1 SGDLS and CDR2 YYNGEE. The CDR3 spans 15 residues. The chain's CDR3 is CASSVVRRRGYEQYF. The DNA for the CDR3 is TGTGCCAGCAGCGTAGTGCGCAGGAGGGGCTACGAGCAGTACTTC.

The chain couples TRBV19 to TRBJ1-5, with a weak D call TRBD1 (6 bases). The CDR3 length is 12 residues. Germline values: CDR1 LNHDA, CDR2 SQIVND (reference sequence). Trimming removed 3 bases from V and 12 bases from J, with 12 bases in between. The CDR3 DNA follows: TGTGCCAGTAGTATCCTACAGGGCTACCAGCATTTT. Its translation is CASSILQGYQHF.

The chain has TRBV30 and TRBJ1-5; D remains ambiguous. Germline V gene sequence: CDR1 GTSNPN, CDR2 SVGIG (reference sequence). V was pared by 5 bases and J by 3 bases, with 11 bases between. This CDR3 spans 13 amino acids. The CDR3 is CAWSSGLNQPQHF. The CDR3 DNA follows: TGTGCCTGGTCTTCAGGCCTCAATCAGCCCCAGCATTTT. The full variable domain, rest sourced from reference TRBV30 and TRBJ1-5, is SQTIHQWPATLVQPVGSPLSLECTVEGTSNPNLYWYRQAAGRGLQLLFYSVGIGQISSEVPQNLSASRPQDRQFILSSKKLLLSDSGFYLCAWSSGLNQPQHFGDGTRLSIL.